This T cell receptor (beta chain) was identified during a study of shared clonotypes between healthy human individuals. Study results and limitations: A handful of donors held about 5% of naive CD4 clonotypes in common.

The germline V and J ends were trimmed by 1 base and 3 bases, with 10 bases remaining between them. CDR1 LNHDA and CDR2 SQIVND come from the germline V gene (reference sequence). The CDR3 is made up of 15 amino acids. Repertoires were generated with immunoSEQ multiplex PCR, while TCRdb's copy carries only in-frame clones and drops some. The profile shows 740,000 or so clones, less than 80% of them singletons. Recent acute infections and vaccinations were absent in the healthy HIV-negative adult donors. Remarks on this clone: Its antigen is currently unknown.

Input material: memory CD4+ T cells sorted from blood. Subset reported: CD45RA-negative fraction. This TCR was recovered from a young woman in good health. The chain recombines TRBV19 with TRBJ1-5; unclear D gene. This chain's CDR3 is CASSIGQSPNQPQHF. The CDR3 DNA is TGTGCCAGTAGTATAGGTCAGTCCCCCAATCAGCCCCAGCATTTT.